This T cell receptor beta chain derives from a study of glioma-infiltrating T cells. This clonotype was observed at least ten times. Its cognate antigen is unknown. In germline, CDR1 is SGHVT, CDR2 SQSDAQ. V was trimmed by 4 bases and J by 2 bases, leaving 18 bases between them. The CDR3 has 17 amino acids. TCR alpha and beta CDR3 regions were amplified from RNA using iRepertoire nested multiplex PCR. Tissue mRNA or PBMC total RNA, 100-400 ng, went into one-step reverse transcription and amplification. TCRdb fed the multiplex PCR reads into MiXCR, producing one record per CDR3 protein. The sample contains fewer than 200,000 distinct CDR3 sequences, roughly 32% of which appear only once. Study-wide results and caveats: Only very few CDR3 sequences appeared in both tissue and blood. Tissue-blood divergence was below expectation in non-neoplastic patients, above in gliomas.

V and J are TRBV7-4 and TRBJ2-4; no clear D gene. The sample consisted of glioma tissue, nonneoplastic brain tissue, or PBMCs (not recorded which). This receptor was obtained from a human donor with low-grade glioma or glioblastoma, undergoing nonglioma brain surgery, or in good health (not recorded which). CDR3 sequence (DNA): TGTGCCAGCAGCTCACAGCCTTTGAGGCCCACCAAAAACATTCAGTACTTC. As protein: CASSSQPLRPTKNIQYF.